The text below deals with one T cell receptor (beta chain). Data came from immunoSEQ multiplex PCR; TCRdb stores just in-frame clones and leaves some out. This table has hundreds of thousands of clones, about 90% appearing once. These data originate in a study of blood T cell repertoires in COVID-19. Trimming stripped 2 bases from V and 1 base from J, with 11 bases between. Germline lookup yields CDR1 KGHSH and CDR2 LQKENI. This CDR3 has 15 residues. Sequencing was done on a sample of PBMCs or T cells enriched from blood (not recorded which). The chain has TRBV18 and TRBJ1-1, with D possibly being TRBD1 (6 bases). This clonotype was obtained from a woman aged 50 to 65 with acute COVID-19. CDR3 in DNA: TGTGCCAGCTCACCATGGGGGCGCGGGAACACTGAAGCTTTCTTT. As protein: CASSPWGRGNTEAFF.